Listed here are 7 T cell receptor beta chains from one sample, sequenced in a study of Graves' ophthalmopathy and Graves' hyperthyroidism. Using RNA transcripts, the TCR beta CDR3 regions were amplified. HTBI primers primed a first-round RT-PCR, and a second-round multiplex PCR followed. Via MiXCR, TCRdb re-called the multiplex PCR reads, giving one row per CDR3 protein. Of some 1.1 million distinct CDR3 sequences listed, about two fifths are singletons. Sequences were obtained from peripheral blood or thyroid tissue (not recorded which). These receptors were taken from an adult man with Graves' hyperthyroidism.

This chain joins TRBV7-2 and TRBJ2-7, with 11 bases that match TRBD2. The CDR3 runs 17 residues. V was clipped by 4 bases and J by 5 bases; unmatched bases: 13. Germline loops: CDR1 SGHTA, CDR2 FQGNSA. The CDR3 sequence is CASSSRLAGGRKNEQYF. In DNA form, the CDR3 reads TGTGCCAGCAGCTCAAGGCTAGCGGGAGGTCGGAAAAACGAGCAGTACTTC.

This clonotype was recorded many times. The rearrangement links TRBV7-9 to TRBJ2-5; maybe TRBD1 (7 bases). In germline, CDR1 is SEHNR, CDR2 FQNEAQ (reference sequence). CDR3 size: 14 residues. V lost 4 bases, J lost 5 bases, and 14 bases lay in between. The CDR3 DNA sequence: TGTGCCAGCAGCTCAACAGGGGCGGGGGAGACCCAGTACTTC. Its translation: CASSSTGAGETQYF.

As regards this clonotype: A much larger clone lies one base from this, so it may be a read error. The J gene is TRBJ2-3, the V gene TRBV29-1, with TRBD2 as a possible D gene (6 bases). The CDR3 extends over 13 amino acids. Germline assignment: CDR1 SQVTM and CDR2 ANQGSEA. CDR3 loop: CSVERGSTDMQYF. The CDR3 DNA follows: TGCAGCGTTGAACGGGGGAGCACAGATATGCAGTATTTT.

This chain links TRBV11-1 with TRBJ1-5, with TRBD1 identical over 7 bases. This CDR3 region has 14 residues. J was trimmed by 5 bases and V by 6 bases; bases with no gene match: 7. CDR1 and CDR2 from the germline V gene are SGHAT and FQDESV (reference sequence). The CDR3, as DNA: TGTGCCAGCAGTTCCGGGGACAGATATCAGCCCCAGCATTTT. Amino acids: CASSSGDRYQPQHF.

The CDR3 loop reads CASSFRDRSPLHF. The CDR3 DNA is TGTGCCAGCAGCTTCCGGGACCGATCACCCCTCCACTTT. The chain is built from TRBV11-2 and TRBJ1-6; D is perhaps TRBD1 (5 bases). Germline V gene sequence: CDR1 SGHAT, CDR2 FQNNGV. This CDR3 comprises 13 residues. The ends were cut back, 3 bases at V and 10 bases at J, with 10 bases in the middle.

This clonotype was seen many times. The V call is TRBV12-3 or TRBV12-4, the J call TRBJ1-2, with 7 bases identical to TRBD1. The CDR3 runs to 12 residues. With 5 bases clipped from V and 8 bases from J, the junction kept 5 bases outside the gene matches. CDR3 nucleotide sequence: TGTGCCAGCAGTCCGCCGGGACAGGGCTACACCTTC. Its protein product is CASSPPGQGYTF.

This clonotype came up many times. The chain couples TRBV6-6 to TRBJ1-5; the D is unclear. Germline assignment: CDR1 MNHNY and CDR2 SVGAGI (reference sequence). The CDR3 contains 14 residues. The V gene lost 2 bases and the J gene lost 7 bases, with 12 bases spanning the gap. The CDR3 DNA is TGTGCCAGCAGTTACCCGGGCAAGGAGCAGCCCCAGCATTTT. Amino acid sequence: CASSYPGKEQPQHF.